This T cell receptor (beta chain) came from a study of identical twins. TCRdb reprocessed the 5' RACE reads with MiXCR, giving one entry per CDR3 protein. The table records 690,000 or so distinct CDR3 sequences, roughly 6% of them present only once. This clonotype was counted many times. All donors were healthy, and all were Caucasian. Looked up from germline, CDR1 is ENHRY and CDR2 is SYGVKD. The V gene end was trimmed by 4 bases and the J gene end by 0 bases; junction bases not matched to a gene: 3. The CDR3 covers 15 residues. V gene TRBV10-3 combines with J gene TRBJ1-3; 7 bases are a match to TRBD1. The receptor was derived from a man between 18 and 29 years old in good health. Source material: naive T cells sorted from blood. The CDR3 DNA sequence: TGTGCCATCAGTGGGGGACAGAACTCTGGAAACACCATATATTTT. Translation gives CAISGGQNSGNTIYF.